This T cell receptor beta chain originates from a study of blood T cell repertoires in COVID-19. This clone was detected once. This CDR3 contains 14 residues. Germline CDR1 is KGHSH and CDR2 is LQKENI. V dropped 6 bases and J dropped 1 base, with 12 bases sitting between them. Method: immunoSEQ multiplex PCR; TCRdb's copy keeps in-frame clones and lacks some. The sample carries 250,000 to 300,000 clones, 75% to 90% recorded once. The sequenced sample consisted of peripheral blood. The V gene is TRBV18, the J gene TRBJ1-1; weak D call: TRBD1 (6 bases). The source is a man aged 30-40 years with active or convalescent COVID-19. The CDR3: CASSRDTRNTEAFF. CDR3 nucleotide sequence: TGTGCCAGCTCCCGGGACACCCGGAACACTGAAGCTTTCTTT. The complete variable domain, with remaining parts taken from reference TRBV18 and TRBJ1-1, reads NAGVMQNPRHLVRRRGQEARLRCSPMKGHSHVYWYRQLPEEGLKFMVYLQKENIIDESGMPKERFSAEFPKEGPSILRIQQVVRGDSAAYFCASSRDTRNTEAFFGQGTRLTVV.